This TCR beta chain comes out of a study of T-cell memory formation after mild COVID-19. Study overall: There were largely donor-specific TCR clusters. Findings and caveats of the study: Clones that shrank (day 15 to 85) were balanced CD4/CD8, whereas later expanders leaned CD4+. The authors left the SARS-CoV-2 specificity of second-wave clones peaking on day 37 unconfirmed.

A remark on this clonotype: The antigen is not known.

The CDR3 totals 16 residues. Losses at the gene ends were 6 bases for V and 5 bases for J; bases not matched to a gene: 10. Germline V CDR1 and CDR2: SEHNR, FQNEAQ (reference sequence). TCRdb independently ran MiXCR on the 5' RACE reads; one entry per CDR3 protein. The table includes 50,000 or so distinct CDR3 sequences, 28% detected once. The chain employs TRBV7-9 and TRBJ2-6, with TRBD1 identical over 7 bases. The TCR sequence derives from a man between 18 and 29 years old who had mild COVID-19 (a few samples of this study predate the infection). Cell type and time point are not known. Sequencing used PBMCs or a T cell subset sorted from them (not recorded which). The CDR3 bases are TGTGCCAGCAGTCCTGGACGACAGGGTTGGGCCAACGTCCTGACTTTC. Translating it yields CASSPGRQGWANVLTF.